The 18 T cell receptor beta chains reported below all come from one sample, sequenced in a study of T and B cells in COVID-19 patients. BIOMED2 TRB-A/B primer pools were used in multiplex TRB PCR. TCRdb recomputed calls from the multiplex PCR reads with MiXCR, one row per CDR3 protein. The sample lists some 8,000 distinct CDR3 sequences; roughly 31% were seen once. TRB was amplified from about 250-500 ng of blood genomic DNA. The sequencing sample was made of blood. The receptors shown here come from a human donor with active COVID-19.

The chain has TRBV12-5 and TRBJ1-4; D is uncertain. The CDR3 is 14 residues long. Germline V gene data show CDR1 as LGHNT and CDR2 as FRNRAP. Trimming stripped 2 bases from V and 5 bases from J, with 9 bases between. The CDR3 region is CASGLWGSNEKLFF. For the CDR3, the DNA is TGTGCTAGTGGTTTGTGGGGTTCGAATGAAAAACTGTTTTTT.

This clonotype was recorded a few times. V usage is TRBV27 and J usage is TRBJ2-7, with 8 bases fitting TRBD1. V gave up 4 bases and J gave up 2 bases; unmatched junction bases: 7. From germline, CDR1 is MNHEY and CDR2 SMNVEV (reference sequence). The CDR3 runs 15 residues. The CDR3 nucleotides read TGTGCCAGCAGTTCGAAGACAGGGGCACCCTACGAGCAGTACGTC. Its protein product is CASSSKTGAPYEQYV.

In this sample, this clonotype turned up a few times. This chain links TRBV19 with TRBJ1-5; D remains unclear. There are 15 residues in the CDR3. V was clipped by 5 bases and J by 3 bases, with 14 bases between them. Germline assignment: CDR1 LNHDA and CDR2 SQIVND (reference sequence). The CDR3 loop reads CASSLRTGSNQPQHF. CDR3 nucleotide sequence: TGTGCCAGTAGTCTTCGGACCGGGTCCAATCAGCCCCAGCATTTT.

By sample share, this clonotype is medium-sized. The chain recombines TRBV29-1 with TRBJ2-7; 7 nucleotides align to TRBD1. This CDR3 region has 14 residues. The J segment lost 1 base and the V segment lost 4 bases, leaving 7 bases of the junction unmatched. CDR1 SQVTM and CDR2 ANQGSEA come from the germline V gene. The CDR3 spells CSVVDRVGSYEQYF. The CDR3 bases are TGCAGCGTTGTTGACAGGGTGGGGTCCTACGAGCAGTACTTC.

This chain connects TRBV19 to TRBJ1-1; 7 bases map to TRBD1. The CDR3 length is 15 residues. V lost 10 bases, J lost 10 bases, and 21 bases stayed unmatched. CDR1 is LNHDA and CDR2 is SQIVND in the germline V gene (reference sequence). Written as DNA, the CDR3 is TGTGCCACCTTAGGTGGGGACAGATACAAAACGGGAGCTTTCTTT. This codes for CATLGGDRYKTGAFF.

This clonotype is termed medium-sized. The CDR3 DNA reads TGTGCCAGCAGTAACAGGGGGCAAGAGACCCAGTACTTC. This sequence encodes CASSNRGQETQYF. This chain joins TRBV27 and TRBJ2-5; TRBD1 aligns across 8 bases. Per the germline V gene, CDR1 is MNHEY and CDR2 is SMNVEV (reference sequence). The V gene end was trimmed by 5 bases and the J gene end by 2 bases; junction bases not matched to a gene: 1. The CDR3 has 13 residues.

The V and J genes are TRBV11-2 and TRBJ1-6; a possible D gene is TRBD1 (5 bases). Germline values: CDR1 SGHAT, CDR2 FQNNGV. The CDR3 consists of 14 residues. V was pared by 1 base and J by 7 bases, with 8 bases between. In DNA, the CDR3 is TGTGCCAGCAGCTTAGCGACAGCGAATTCACCCCTCCACTTT. Residues: CASSLATANSPLHF.

This clonotype has only a few counts. The chain employs TRBV6-6 and TRBJ1-2; D is possibly TRBD1 (5 bases). CDR1 and CDR2 (germline): MNHNY, SVGAGI (reference sequence). The CDR3 is 15 residues long. V lost 6 bases and J lost 2, with 16 bases in between. The CDR3 sequence is CASSPTEINNYGYTF. The CDR3 DNA follows: TGTGCCAGCAGCCCGACAGAAATTAACAACTATGGCTACACCTTC.

In this sample, this clonotype turned up a few times. The chain recombines TRBV6-5 with TRBJ2-7, with D perhaps TRBD2 (5 bases). This CDR3 has 12 amino acids. Germline-derived CDR1 and CDR2 are MNHEY and SVGAGI. Trimming removed 10 bases at V and 2 bases at J, with 12 bases between. The CDR3 DNA reads TGTGCCACCACCGGGAAGACCTACGAGCAGTACTTC. It specifies CATTGKTYEQYF.

About this clonotype: A much larger clone lies a single base off, so this may be a read error. The chain joins TRBV12-3 or TRBV12-4 to TRBJ2-3; D is undetermined. V lost 6 bases and J 6 bases, leaving 22 bases between the germline ends. The length of the CDR3 is 16 residues. The CDR3 DNA reads as TGTGCCAGCAGGATACTCCGTTCAACCAAGATGGATACGCAGTATTTT. Translation: CASRILRSTKMDTQYF.

Of note for this clonotype: With a much larger clone just one base away, this may be a read error. V usage is TRBV27 and J usage is TRBJ2-3; the D gene is possibly TRBD2 (6 bases). The ends were cut back, 2 bases at V and 0 bases at J, with 18 bases in the middle. This CDR3 region has 18 residues. Looked up from germline, CDR1 is MNHEY and CDR2 is SMNVEV (reference sequence). The CDR3 is CASSLGRLAWRSTDTQYF. CDR3 coding DNA: TGTGCCAGCAGTTTAGGGAGGCTAGCGTGGCGAAGCACAGATACGCAGTATTTT.

This clonotype rates as medium-sized. CDR3 amino acids: CSGTGTGSPTDTQYF. The CDR3 DNA follows: TGCAGCGGGACCGGGACAGGGAGCCCCACAGATACGCAGTATTTT. The rearrangement uses TRBV29-1 and TRBJ2-3; the match to TRBD1 covers 9 bases. Germline CDR1 is SQVTM and CDR2 is ANQGSEA. The ends lost 7 bases at V and 2 bases at J; junction bases unmatched: 10. CDR3 size: 15 residues.

Here the CDR3 DNA reads TGCAGTGCTAGCACGTGGACAGGGGATGGCTACACCTTC. Protein product: CSASTWTGDGYTF. The gene calls are TRBV20-1 and TRBJ1-2, with 9 bases aligning to TRBD1. Per the germline V gene, CDR1 is DFQATT and CDR2 is SNEGSKA (reference sequence). V lost 3 bases to trimming and J lost 6 bases; unmatched junction nucleotides: 5. The CDR3 contains 13 residues.

The V call is TRBV4-3, the J call TRBJ2-5, with D uncertain. The DNA end favors TRBJ2-7, so the J call may be wrong. CDR1 is LGHNA and CDR2 is YSLEER in the germline V gene. The CDR3 loop spans 16 amino acids. CDR3 coding DNA: TGCGCCAGCAGCCAAGAGAGACTGCTTAGCTCCTACGAGCAGTACGTC. Amino acids: CASSQERLLSSYEQYV.

In its sample, this clonotype ranks as medium-sized. V is TRBV12-3 or TRBV12-4 and J is TRBJ2-2; D gene ambiguous. CDR3 length equals 16 residues. V shed 7 bases and J shed 1 base, with 16 bases lying between them. CDR3 bases: TGTGCCAGCATTTCCGGGTTTCCGGGGAACACCGGGGAGCTGTTTTTT. Amino acids: CASISGFPGNTGELFF.

By share, this clonotype ranks as medium-sized. The chain has TRBV15 and TRBJ1-6, with D hard to call. From germline, CDR1 is LNHNV and CDR2 YYDKDF (reference sequence). Between the trimmed V and J ends, which lost 0 bases and 8 bases, there was a span of 11 bases. The CDR3 is 15 residues long. CDR3 nucleotide sequence: TGTGCCACCAGCAGAGACGGTCTCGCTTATTCACCCCTCCACTTT. This gives the protein CATSRDGLAYSPLHF.

This sequence joins TRBV19 and TRBJ2-2; 9 bases map to TRBD2. The V segment lost 4 bases and the J segment 7 bases; nucleotides outside the gene matches: 19. Germline V gene data show CDR1 as LNHDA and CDR2 as SQIVND (reference sequence). The CDR3 contains 19 residues. CDR3 coding DNA: TGTGCCAGTAGTAGGGCGGGCAGGGGGATAGCGGGGGTTGTCGGGGAGCTGTTTTTT. It encodes CASSRAGRGIAGVVGELFF.

This clonotype qualifies as medium-sized. V is TRBV19 and J is TRBJ2-1; tentatively, D is TRBD2 (7 bases). This CDR3 has 14 residues. Germline CDR1 LNHDA, CDR2 SQIVND (reference sequence). Trimming pared 9 bases from V and 8 bases from J, leaving 20 bases between. The CDR3 DNA reads as TGTGCCAGCAACGTGGGCGGGGGCGTCCATGAGCAGTTCTTC. It specifies CASNVGGGVHEQFF. Looking up the rest from reference TRBV19 and TRBJ2-1 gives the full variable domain: DGGITQSPKYLFRKEGQNVTLSCEQNLNHDAMYWYRQDPGQGLRLIYYSQIVNDFQKGDIAEGYSVSREKKESFPLTVTSAQKNPTAFYLCASNVGGGVHEQFFGPGTRLTVL.